This T cell receptor (beta chain) was captured by sequencing in a study of OX40 agonist ivuxolimab in advanced cancers. In the study overall: People who had prior anti-PD-1, anti-PD-L1 or anti-CTLA-4 therapy could take part, and about 40% had some. Whole-study findings and limits: Fewer expanded clones were found on average in CD4+ than in CD8+ T cells. Individuals who were partial responders at 0.1-3.0 mg/kg had clonal expansion that ranked among the lowest.

Blood draws occurred at baseline, cycle 4 day 1, and cycle 7 day 1. Sequenced by immunoSEQ multiplex PCR; TCRdb stores in-frame clones only, minus some. The table has tens of thousands of clones, around 84% seen once. V dropped 6 bases and J dropped 1 base, with 9 bases sitting between them. This CDR3 spans 13 amino acids. Germline V gene lookup returns CDR1 SGHTA and CDR2 FQGTGA. Remarks on this clone: Its specificity is not known.

The source of this sequence is an adult with an advanced solid tumor such as melanoma, head and neck, liver or kidney cancer. The input for sequencing was CD4+ or CD8+ T cells sorted from blood, taken in a trial of the OX40 agonist ivuxolimab. The rearrangement joins TRBV7-3 to TRBJ1-1; D may be TRBD1 (5 bases). The DNA of the CDR3 is TGTGCCAGCAGAGGGACGGAGAACACTGAAGCTTTCTTT. Protein sequence: CASRGTENTEAFF.